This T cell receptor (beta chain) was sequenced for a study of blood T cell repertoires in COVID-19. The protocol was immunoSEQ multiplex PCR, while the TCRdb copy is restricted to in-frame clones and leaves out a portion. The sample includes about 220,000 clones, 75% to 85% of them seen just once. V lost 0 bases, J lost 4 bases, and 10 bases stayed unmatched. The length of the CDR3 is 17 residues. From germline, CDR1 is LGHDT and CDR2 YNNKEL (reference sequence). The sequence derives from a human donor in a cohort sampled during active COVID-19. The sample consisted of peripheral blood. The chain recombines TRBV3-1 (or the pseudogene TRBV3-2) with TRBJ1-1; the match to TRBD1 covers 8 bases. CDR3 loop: CASSQDPSGQAGTEAFF. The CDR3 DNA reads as TGTGCCAGCAGCCAAGACCCTTCGGGACAGGCTGGCACTGAAGCTTTCTTT.